Below, 20 T cell receptor beta chains from the same sample are listed, as sequenced in a study of T cell repertoires in cytomegalovirus infection. TCRdb re-analysed the reads in MiXCR, keeping a single row per CDR3 protein. This sample has about 740,000 distinct CDR3 sequences, with about a third found just once. The sequencing sample was made of PBMCs. These receptors all stem from a human donor in good health (CMV status not recorded). Some clones in this sample may be carry-over from other donors' samples.

This clonotype was observed a few times. This chain connects TRBV7-6 to TRBJ1-1; 9 bases agree with TRBD1. The CDR3 sequence is 16 residues long. In germline, CDR1 is SGHVS, CDR2 FNYEAQ. With 4 bases clipped from V and 3 bases from J, the junction kept 9 bases outside the gene matches. The CDR3 protein is CASSSLTDRGYTEAFF. The CDR3 DNA sequence: TGTGCCAGCAGCTCTCTAACTGACAGGGGGTACACTGAAGCTTTCTTT. Supplemented by reference TRBV7-6 and TRBJ1-1, the full variable domain reads GAGVSQSPRYKVTKRGQDVALRCDPISGHVSLYWYRQALGQGPEFLTYFNYEAQQDKSGLPNDRFSAERPEGSISTLTIQRTEQRDSAMYRCASSSLTDRGYTEAFFGQGTRLTVV.

This rearrangement joins TRBV29-1 to TRBJ1-1; D is uncertain. Germline CDR1 SQVTM, CDR2 ANQGSEA. V shed 6 bases and J shed 5 bases, with 16 bases lying between them. This CDR3 has 13 amino acids. CDR3 sequence: CSVARWWETEAFF. CDR3 coding DNA: TGCAGCGTCGCGAGGTGGTGGGAGACTGAAGCTTTCTTT.

This clonotype appeared many times. The gene calls are TRBV4-1 and TRBJ2-7; 13 nucleotides line up with TRBD2. V gave up 0 bases and J gave up 2 bases; unmatched junction bases: 10. Looked up from germline, CDR1 is MGHRA and CDR2 is YSYEKL. This CDR3 spans 19 amino acids. The CDR3 sequence is CASSQDQVLAGGTPYEQYF. CDR3 nucleotides: TGCGCCAGCAGCCAAGATCAAGTACTAGCGGGAGGGACCCCCTACGAGCAGTACTTC.

This clonotype has just one count. This chain links TRBV4-2 with TRBJ2-5; 12 nucleotides line up with TRBD2. Losses at the gene ends were 0 bases for V and 5 bases for J; bases not matched to a gene: 4. The CDR3 is 16 amino acids. The germline V gene has CDR1 LGHNA and CDR2 YNFKEQ. The CDR3 spells CASSQDPSGRGETQYF. In nucleotides, the CDR3 is TGTGCCAGCAGCCAAGATCCTAGCGGGAGGGGTGAGACCCAGTACTTC.

The J gene is TRBJ2-7, the V gene TRBV5-6; TRBD1 might be the D (5 bases). The V gene's germline CDR1 is SGHDT and CDR2 YYEEEE. The CDR3 is 14 amino acids. V dropped 4 bases and J dropped 2 bases, with 13 bases sitting between them. The CDR3 coding sequence is TGTGCCAGCAGCGGGGCGGTCGCTGCCTACGAGCAGTACTTC. This translates into CASSGAVAAYEQYF.

The chain joins TRBV27 to TRBJ1-1; D not resolved. Germline-derived CDR1 and CDR2 are MNHEY and SMNVEV (reference sequence). This CDR3 contains 18 residues. V lost 3 bases and J lost 2, with 22 bases in between. The CDR3 loop reads CASSFLAPGITVNTEAFF. The CDR3 nucleotides read TGTGCCAGCAGTTTCTTGGCCCCGGGGATCACCGTCAACACTGAAGCTTTCTTT.

The chain uses TRBV28 and TRBJ1-1; no definite D call. The CDR3 spans 12 residues. V was cut by 0 bases and J by 11 bases, with 10 bases left in between. The germline gives CDR1 MDHEN, CDR2 SYDVKM. CDR3 sequence reads: CASSLWADAAFF. CDR3 DNA: TGTGCCAGCAGTTTATGGGCAGACGCTGCTTTCTTT.

Worth noting for this clonotype: It may be a read error: a sequence one base away is much more abundant. The rearrangement links TRBV7-8 to TRBJ2-7; 10 nucleotides agree with TRBD2. The CDR3 loop spans 14 amino acids. Germline CDR1 and CDR2: SGHVS and FQNEAQ. The CDR3 DNA follows: TGTGCCGGCAGCTTAGAACTAGCGGGAAGCGAGCAGTACTTC. This codes for CAGSLELAGSEQYF.

This clonotype showed up just a few times. The chain employs TRBV19 and TRBJ2-1, with 7 bases aligning to TRBD1. The germline CDR1 and CDR2 sequences are LNHDA and SQIVND (reference sequence). J lost 4 bases, V lost 6 bases, and 15 bases had no gene match. The CDR3 is 17 residues long. CDR3 in amino acids: CASSLSNRGGSYNEQFF. The CDR3 nucleotides are TGTGCCAGTAGCCTCAGCAACAGGGGTGGCTCTTACAATGAGCAGTTCTTC.

About this clonotype: One end of the junction fails to match germline, which may point to a read error. V and J are TRBV19 and TRBJ1-2; 8 bases align to TRBD1. From germline, CDR1 is LNHDA and CDR2 SQIVND (reference sequence). The length of the CDR3 is 15 residues. The CDR3 region is CDSTQWDRRNYGYTF. CDR3 nucleotides: TGTGACAGTACCCAATGGGACAGGAGAAACTATGGCTACACCTTC. The variable domain in full, completed from reference TRBV19 and TRBJ1-2, reads DGGITQSPKYLFRKEGQNVTLSCEQNLNHDAMYWYRQDPGQGLRLIYYSQIVNDFQKGDIAEGYSVSREKKESFPLTVTSAQKNPTAFYLCDSTQWDRRNYGYTFGSGTRLTVV.

V gene TRBV28 combines with J gene TRBJ1-4, with D hard to call. V shed 3 bases and J shed 10 bases, with 21 bases lying between them. The CDR3 consists of 16 residues. Germline-derived CDR1 and CDR2 are MDHEN and SYDVKM. The CDR3 nucleotides read TGTGCCAGCAGTTTCACGCTCTCGGGTCAGTCTGTAAAACTGTTTTTT. Protein product: CASSFTLSGQSVKLFF.

This clonotype occurred a few times. The rearrangement joins TRBV6-6 to TRBJ2-2, with 7 nucleotides matching TRBD2. The V segment lost 2 bases and the J segment 2 bases; nucleotides outside the gene matches: 5. Germline CDR1 is MNHNY and CDR2 is SVGAGI (reference sequence). The CDR3 is 16 residues long. The CDR3 region is CASSYRLAENTGELFF. As DNA, the CDR3 is TGTGCCAGCAGTTACCGGCTAGCGGAAAACACCGGGGAGCTGTTTTTT.

The chain employs TRBV6-2 or TRBV6-3 and TRBJ2-7, with 10 positions matching TRBD1. After removal of 0 bases from V and 6 bases from J, the junction contained 17 bases not matched to a gene. The CDR3 is 19 amino acids. Per the germline V gene, CDR1 is MNHEY and CDR2 is SVGEGT. CDR3 residues: CASSYSFQAGTGEEGEQYF. The CDR3, as DNA: TGTGCCAGCAGTTACTCCTTCCAAGCCGGGACAGGGGAGGAAGGCGAGCAGTACTTC.

V is TRBV30 and J is TRBJ1-5; D not certain. The CDR3 totals 16 residues. Trimming left V 2 bases short and J 0 bases short, with 14 bases between. Per germline, CDR1 GTSNPN and CDR2 SVGIG (reference sequence). CDR3 in amino acids: CAWSKRRNLSNQPQHF. As DNA, the CDR3 is TGTGCCTGGAGTAAACGACGGAACCTTAGCAATCAGCCCCAGCATTTT.

This clonotype showed up many times. The chain carries TRBV12-3 or TRBV12-4 and TRBJ1-3, with 7 bases fitting TRBD1. V lost 6 bases to trimming and J lost 2 bases; unmatched junction nucleotides: 7. This CDR3 spans 15 amino acids. The CDR3 DNA follows: TGTGCCAGCAGGTACCTACAGGGGCCTGGAAACACCATATATTTT. Its protein product is CASRYLQGPGNTIYF.

The chain is built from TRBV20-1 and TRBJ2-7; 9 bases map to TRBD2. J lost 7 bases, V lost 5 bases, and 9 bases had no gene match. Germline CDR1 reads DFQATT; CDR2 reads SNEGSKA (reference sequence). The CDR3 is made up of 13 amino acids. The CDR3 nucleotides are TGCAGTGCTCCCGTTCTAGCGGGAAAAGAGCAGTACTTC. Translated, it gives CSAPVLAGKEQYF.

V and J are TRBV24-1 and TRBJ2-5; TRBD1 or TRBD2 may be the D gene (6 bases each). The V end lost 4 bases, the J end lost 5 bases, and 19 bases lay between the germline ends. Germline CDR1 reads KGHDR; CDR2 reads SFDVKD. The CDR3 has 16 residues. The CDR3 nucleotides read TGTGCCACCAGTGACCGCGCCCGGGGGCTTCAGGAGACCCAGTACTTC. Its translation: CATSDRARGLQETQYF.

This clonotype has more than one count but fewer than ten. This chain links TRBV29-1 with TRBJ2-1; 9 bases match TRBD1. CDR3 length: 14 amino acids. CDR1 is SQVTM and CDR2 is ANQGSEA in the germline V gene. Germline trimming cut 8 bases from V and 6 bases from J; bases unmatched to any gene: 11. DNA of the CDR3: TGCAGCTTCCCAACAGGGGGCTTGAGCAATGAGCAGTTCTTC. Translating it yields CSFPTGGLSNEQFF.

The sample holds many counts of this clonotype. The chain combines TRBV7-2 with TRBJ1-5, with 10 bases fitting TRBD1. CDR3 length equals 16 residues. In germline, CDR1 is SGHTA, CDR2 FQGNSA. The trim removed 1 base at V and 9 bases at J, leaving 9 bases unmatched. The CDR3 here is CASSLGSWTGGGPQHF. CDR3 nucleotide sequence: TGTGCCAGCAGCTTAGGTTCCTGGACAGGGGGAGGGCCCCAGCATTTT.

This clonotype was seen only a few times. The genes are TRBV7-6 and TRBJ2-1; D may be TRBD1 or TRBD2 (5 bases each). The V gene lost 3 bases and the J gene lost 7 bases, with 16 bases spanning the gap. Per germline, CDR1 SGHVS and CDR2 FNYEAQ. This CDR3 spans 15 amino acids. CDR3 nucleotides: TGTGCCAGCAGCTTGGGGCAGAGGGCAGGAAATGAGCAGTTCTTC. It encodes CASSLGQRAGNEQFF.